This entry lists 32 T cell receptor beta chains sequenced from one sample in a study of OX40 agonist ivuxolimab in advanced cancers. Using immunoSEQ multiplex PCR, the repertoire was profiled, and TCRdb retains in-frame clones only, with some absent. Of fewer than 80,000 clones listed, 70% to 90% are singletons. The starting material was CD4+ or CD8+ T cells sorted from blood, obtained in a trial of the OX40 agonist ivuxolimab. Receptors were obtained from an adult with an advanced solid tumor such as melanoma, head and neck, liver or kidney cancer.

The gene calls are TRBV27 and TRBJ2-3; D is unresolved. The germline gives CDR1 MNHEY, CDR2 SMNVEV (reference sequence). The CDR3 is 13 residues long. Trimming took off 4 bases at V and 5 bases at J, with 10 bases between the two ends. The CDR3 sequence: CASSYPVGDTQYF. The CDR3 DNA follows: TGTGCCAGCAGTTACCCTGTGGGAGATACGCAGTATTTT.

The CDR3 DNA is TGCGCCAGCAGCCCGACAGGGGTGGAGGGCTACACCTTC. It codes for CASSPTGVEGYTF. This chain connects TRBV4-1 to TRBJ1-2; TRBD1 aligns across 8 bases. This CDR3 contains 13 residues. CDR1 is MGHRA and CDR2 is YSYEKL in the germline V gene. J was trimmed by 8 bases and V by 4 bases; bases with no gene match: 6.

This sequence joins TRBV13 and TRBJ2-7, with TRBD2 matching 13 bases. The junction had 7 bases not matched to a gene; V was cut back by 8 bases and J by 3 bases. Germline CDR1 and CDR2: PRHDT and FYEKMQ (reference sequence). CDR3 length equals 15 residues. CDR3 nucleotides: TGTGCCAGCCCAGGACTAGCGGGAGCGCGCTACGAGCAGTACTTC. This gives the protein CASPGLAGARYEQYF.

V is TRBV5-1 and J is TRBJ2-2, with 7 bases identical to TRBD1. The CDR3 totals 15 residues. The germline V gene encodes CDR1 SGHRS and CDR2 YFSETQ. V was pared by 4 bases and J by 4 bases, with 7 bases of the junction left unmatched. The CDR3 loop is CASSAPGTATGELFF. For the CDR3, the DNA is TGCGCCAGCAGCGCGCCCGGGACAGCCACCGGGGAGCTGTTTTTT.

The CDR3 loop reads CASRAGANVLTF. The CDR3 DNA follows: TGTGCCAGCAGAGCGGGGGCCAACGTCCTGACTTTC. The genes are TRBV6-1 and TRBJ2-6; D call uncertain. Germline loops: CDR1 MNHNS, CDR2 SASEGT. The CDR3 has 12 residues. V was pared by 6 bases and J by 4 bases, with 4 bases between.

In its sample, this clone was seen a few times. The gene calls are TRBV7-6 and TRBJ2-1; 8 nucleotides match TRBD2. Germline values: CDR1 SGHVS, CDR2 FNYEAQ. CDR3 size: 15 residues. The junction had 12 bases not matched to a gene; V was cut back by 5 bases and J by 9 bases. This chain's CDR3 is CASSPDYSGTSEQFF. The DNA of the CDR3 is TGTGCCAGCAGCCCCGATTATAGCGGGACATCTGAGCAGTTCTTC. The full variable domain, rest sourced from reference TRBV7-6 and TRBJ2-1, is GAGVSQSPRYKVTKRGQDVALRCDPISGHVSLYWYRQALGQGPEFLTYFNYEAQQDKSGLPNDRFSAERPEGSISTLTIQRTEQRDSAMYRCASSPDYSGTSEQFFGPGTRLTVL.

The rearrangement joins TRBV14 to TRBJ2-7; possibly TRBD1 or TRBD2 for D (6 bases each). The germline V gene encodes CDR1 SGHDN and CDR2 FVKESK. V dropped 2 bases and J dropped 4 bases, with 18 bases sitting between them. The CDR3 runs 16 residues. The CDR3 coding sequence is TGTGCCAGCAGCCAATTCCAAGGGGGGCGAAAGTACGAGCAGTACTTC. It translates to CASSQFQGGRKYEQYF. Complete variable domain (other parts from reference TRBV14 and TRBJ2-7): EAGVTQFPSHSVIEKGQTVTLRCDPISGHDNLYWYRRVMGKEIKFLLHFVKESKQDESGMPNNRFLAERTGGTYSTLKVQPAELEDSGVYFCASSQFQGGRKYEQYFGPGTRLTVT.

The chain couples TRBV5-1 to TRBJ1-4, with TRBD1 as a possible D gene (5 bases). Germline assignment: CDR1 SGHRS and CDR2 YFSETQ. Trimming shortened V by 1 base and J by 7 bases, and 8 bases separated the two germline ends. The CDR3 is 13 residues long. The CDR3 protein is CASSLRTSEKLFF. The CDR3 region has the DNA TGCGCCAGCAGCTTGAGGACAAGTGAAAAACTGTTTTTT. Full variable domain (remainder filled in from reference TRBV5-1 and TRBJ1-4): KAGVTQTPRYLIKTRGQQVTLSCSPISGHRSVSWYQQTPGQGLQFLFEYFSETQRNKGNFPGRFSGRQFSNSRSEMNVSTLELGDSALYLCASSLRTSEKLFFGSGTQLSVL.

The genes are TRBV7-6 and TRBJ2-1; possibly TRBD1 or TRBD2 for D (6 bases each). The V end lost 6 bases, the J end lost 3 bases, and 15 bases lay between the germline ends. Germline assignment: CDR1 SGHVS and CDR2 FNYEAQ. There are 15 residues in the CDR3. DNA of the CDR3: TGTGCCAGCAGTTCCTCCGGGGGCCTCTACAATGAGCAGTTCTTC. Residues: CASSSSGGLYNEQFF.

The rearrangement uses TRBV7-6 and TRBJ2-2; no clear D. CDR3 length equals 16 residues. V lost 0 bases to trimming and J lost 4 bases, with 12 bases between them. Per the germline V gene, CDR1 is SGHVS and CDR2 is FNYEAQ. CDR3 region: CASSLADESGTGELFF. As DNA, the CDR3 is TGTGCCAGCAGCTTAGCGGACGAGTCCGGCACCGGGGAGCTGTTTTTT.

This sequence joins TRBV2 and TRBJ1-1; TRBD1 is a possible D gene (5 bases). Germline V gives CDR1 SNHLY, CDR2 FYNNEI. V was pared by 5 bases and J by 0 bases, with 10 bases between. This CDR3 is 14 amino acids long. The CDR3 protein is CASSSTVMNTEAFF. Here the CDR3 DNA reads TGTGCCAGCAGTTCGACAGTCATGAACACTGAAGCTTTCTTT.

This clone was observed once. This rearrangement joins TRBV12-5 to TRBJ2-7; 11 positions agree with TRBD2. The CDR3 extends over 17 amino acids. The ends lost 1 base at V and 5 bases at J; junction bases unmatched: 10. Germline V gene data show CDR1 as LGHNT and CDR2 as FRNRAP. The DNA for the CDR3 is TGTGCTAGTGGTTTGGGCGCAGGACTAGCGGGTCCACACGAGCAGTACTTC. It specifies CASGLGAGLAGPHEQYF.

The CDR3 here is CASSEVVTGGYEQYF. CDR3 nucleotide sequence: TGTGCCAGCAGTGAAGTTGTGACAGGAGGTTACGAGCAGTACTTC. This rearrangement joins TRBV6-1 to TRBJ2-7; D is possibly TRBD1 (6 bases). Germline V gene lookup returns CDR1 MNHNS and CDR2 SASEGT. V dropped 1 base and J dropped 4 bases, with 14 bases sitting between them. The CDR3 covers 15 residues.

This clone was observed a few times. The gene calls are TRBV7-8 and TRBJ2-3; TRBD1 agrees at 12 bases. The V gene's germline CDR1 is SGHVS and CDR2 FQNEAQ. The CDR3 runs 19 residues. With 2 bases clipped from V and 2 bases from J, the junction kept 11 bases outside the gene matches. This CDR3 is CASSLRGTGGASNTDTQYF. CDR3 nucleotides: TGTGCCAGCAGCTTAAGGGGGACAGGGGGCGCCTCAAACACAGATACGCAGTATTTT. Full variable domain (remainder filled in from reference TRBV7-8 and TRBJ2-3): GAGVSQSPRYKVAKRGQDVALRCDPISGHVSLFWYQQALGQGPEFLTYFQNEAQLDKSGLPSDRFFAERPEGSVSTLKIQRTQQEDSAVYLCASSLRGTGGASNTDTQYFGPGTRLTVL.

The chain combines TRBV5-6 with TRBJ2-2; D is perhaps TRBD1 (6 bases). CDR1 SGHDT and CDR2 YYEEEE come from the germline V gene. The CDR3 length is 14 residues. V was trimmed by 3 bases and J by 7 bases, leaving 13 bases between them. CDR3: CASSWGQGIGELFF. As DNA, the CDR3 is TGTGCCAGCAGCTGGGGGCAGGGGATCGGGGAGCTGTTTTTT.

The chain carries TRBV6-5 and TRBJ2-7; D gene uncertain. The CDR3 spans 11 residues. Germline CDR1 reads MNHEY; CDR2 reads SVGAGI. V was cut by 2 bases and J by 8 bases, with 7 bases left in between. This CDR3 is CASSYPPKQYF. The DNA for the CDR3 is TGTGCCAGCAGTTACCCGCCCAAGCAGTACTTC.

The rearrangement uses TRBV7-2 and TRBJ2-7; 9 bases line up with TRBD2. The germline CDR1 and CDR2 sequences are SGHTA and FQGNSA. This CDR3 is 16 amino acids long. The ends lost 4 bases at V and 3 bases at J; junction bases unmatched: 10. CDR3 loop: CASSSGAQRGVYEQYF. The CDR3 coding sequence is TGTGCCAGCAGCTCCGGGGCTCAGCGGGGGGTCTACGAGCAGTACTTC.

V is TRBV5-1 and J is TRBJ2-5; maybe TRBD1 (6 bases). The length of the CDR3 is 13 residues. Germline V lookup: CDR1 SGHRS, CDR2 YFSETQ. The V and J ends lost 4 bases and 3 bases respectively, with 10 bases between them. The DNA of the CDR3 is TGCGCCAGCAGCGTAGGGGGAGAAGAGACCCAGTACTTC. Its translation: CASSVGGEETQYF.

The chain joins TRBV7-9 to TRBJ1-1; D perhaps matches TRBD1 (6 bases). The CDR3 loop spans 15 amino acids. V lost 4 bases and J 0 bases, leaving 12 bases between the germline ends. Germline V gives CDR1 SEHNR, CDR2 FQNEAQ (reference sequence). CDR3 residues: CASSSGGQLNTEAFF. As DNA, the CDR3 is TGTGCCAGCAGCTCTGGAGGACAGTTGAACACTGAAGCTTTCTTT. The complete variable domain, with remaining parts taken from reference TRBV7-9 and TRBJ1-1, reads DTGVSQNPRHKITKRGQNVTFRCDPISEHNRLYWYRQTLGQGPEFLTYFQNEAQLEKSRLLSDRFSAERPKGSFSTLEIQRTEQGDSAMYLCASSSGGQLNTEAFFGQGTRLTVV.

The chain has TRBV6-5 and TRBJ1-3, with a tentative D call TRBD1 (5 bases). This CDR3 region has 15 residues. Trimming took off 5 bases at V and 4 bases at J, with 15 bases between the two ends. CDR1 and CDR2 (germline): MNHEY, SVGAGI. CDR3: CASSRKGGGGNTIYF. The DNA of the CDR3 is TGTGCCAGCAGTAGGAAGGGCGGGGGGGGAAACACCATATATTTT.

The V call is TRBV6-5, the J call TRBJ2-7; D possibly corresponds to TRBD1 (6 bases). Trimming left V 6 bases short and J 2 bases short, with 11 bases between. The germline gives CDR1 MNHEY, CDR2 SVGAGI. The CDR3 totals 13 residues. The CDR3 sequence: CASRLGGAYEQYF. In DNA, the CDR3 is TGTGCCAGCAGGCTTGGGGGCGCCTACGAGCAGTACTTC.

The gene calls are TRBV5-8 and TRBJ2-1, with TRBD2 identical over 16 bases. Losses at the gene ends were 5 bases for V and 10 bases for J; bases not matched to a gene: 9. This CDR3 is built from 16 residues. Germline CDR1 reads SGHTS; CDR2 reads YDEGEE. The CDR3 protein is CASSSGTSGRAGEQFF. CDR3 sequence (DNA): TGTGCCAGCAGTTCCGGGACTAGCGGGAGGGCCGGGGAGCAGTTCTTC.

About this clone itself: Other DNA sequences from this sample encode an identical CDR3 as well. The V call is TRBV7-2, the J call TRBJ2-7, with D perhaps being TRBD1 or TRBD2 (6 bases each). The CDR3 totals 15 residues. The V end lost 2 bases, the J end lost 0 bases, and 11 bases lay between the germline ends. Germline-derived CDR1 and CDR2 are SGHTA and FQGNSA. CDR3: CASSLSGASSYEQYF. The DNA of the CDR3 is TGTGCCAGCAGCTTATCGGGGGCCAGCTCCTACGAGCAGTACTTC.

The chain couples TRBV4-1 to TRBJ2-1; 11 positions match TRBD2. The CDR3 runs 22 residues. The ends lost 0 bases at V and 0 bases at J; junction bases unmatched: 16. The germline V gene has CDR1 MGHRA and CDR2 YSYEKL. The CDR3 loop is CASSQDVPPGTSGVSSYNEQFF. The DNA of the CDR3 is TGCGCCAGCAGCCAAGATGTCCCTCCTGGGACTAGCGGAGTGAGCTCCTACAATGAGCAGTTCTTC.

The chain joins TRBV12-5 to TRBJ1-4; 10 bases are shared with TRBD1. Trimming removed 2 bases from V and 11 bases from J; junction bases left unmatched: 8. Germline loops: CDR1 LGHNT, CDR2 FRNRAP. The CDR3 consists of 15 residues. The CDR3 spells CASGLSGTGDGKLFF. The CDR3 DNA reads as TGTGCTAGTGGTTTGAGCGGGACAGGGGACGGGAAACTGTTTTTT.

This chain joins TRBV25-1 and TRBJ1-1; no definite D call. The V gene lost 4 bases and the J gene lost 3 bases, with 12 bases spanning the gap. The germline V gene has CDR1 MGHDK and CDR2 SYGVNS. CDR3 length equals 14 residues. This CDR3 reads CASSGQATHTEAFF. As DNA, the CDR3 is TGTGCCAGCAGTGGCCAGGCGACTCACACTGAAGCTTTCTTT. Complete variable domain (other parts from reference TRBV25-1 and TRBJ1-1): EADIYQTPRYLVIGTGKKITLECSQTMGHDKMYWYQQDPGMELHLIHYSYGVNSTEKGDLSSESTVSRIRTEHFPLTLESARPSHTSQYLCASSGQATHTEAFFGQGTRLTVV.

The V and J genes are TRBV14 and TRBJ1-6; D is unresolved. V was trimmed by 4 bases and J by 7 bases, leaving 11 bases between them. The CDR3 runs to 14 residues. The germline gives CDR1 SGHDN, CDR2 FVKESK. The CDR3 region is CASSLLGENSPLHF. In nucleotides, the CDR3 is TGTGCCAGCAGCCTGCTTGGGGAAAATTCACCCCTCCACTTT.

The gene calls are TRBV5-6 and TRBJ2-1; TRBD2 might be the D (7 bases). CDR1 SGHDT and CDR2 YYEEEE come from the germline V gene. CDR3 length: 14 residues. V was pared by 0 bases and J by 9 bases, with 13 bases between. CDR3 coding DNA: TGTGCCAGCAGCTTGGAGGGGGGGTGCGGTGAGCAGTTCTTC. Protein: CASSLEGGCGEQFF.

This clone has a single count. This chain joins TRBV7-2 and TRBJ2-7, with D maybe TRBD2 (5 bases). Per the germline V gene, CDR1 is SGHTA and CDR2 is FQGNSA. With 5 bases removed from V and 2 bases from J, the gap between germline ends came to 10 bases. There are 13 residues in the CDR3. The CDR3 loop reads CASSHPGAYEQYF. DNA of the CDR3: TGTGCCAGCAGCCACCCCGGGGCCTACGAGCAGTACTTC. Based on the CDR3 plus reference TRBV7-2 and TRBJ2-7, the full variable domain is GAGVSQSPSNKVTEKGKDVELRCDPISGHTALYWYRQSLGQGLEFLIYFQGNSAPDKSGLPSDRFSAERTGGSVSTLTIQRTQQEDSAVYLCASSHPGAYEQYFGPGTRLTVT.

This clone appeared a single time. The CDR3 coding sequence is TGTGCCTCCCCGGGACAGAACACCGGGGAGCTGTTTTTT. Its protein product is CASPGQNTGELFF. This chain joins TRBV30 and TRBJ2-2; maybe TRBD1 (6 bases). Per the germline V gene, CDR1 is GTSNPN and CDR2 is SVGIG (reference sequence). Deletions cut 7 bases from V and 1 base from J, with 10 bases between. The CDR3 loop spans 13 amino acids. Together with reference TRBV30 and TRBJ2-2, the CDR3 gives the full variable domain: SQTIHQWPATLVQPVGSPLSLECTVEGTSNPNLYWYRQAAGRGLQLLFYSVGIGQISSEVPQNLSASRPQDRQFILSSKKLLLSDSGFYLCASPGQNTGELFFGEGSRLTVL.

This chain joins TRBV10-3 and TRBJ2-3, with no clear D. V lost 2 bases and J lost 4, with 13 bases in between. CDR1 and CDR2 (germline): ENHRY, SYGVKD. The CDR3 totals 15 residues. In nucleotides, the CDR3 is TGTGCCATCAGTGAGCCCCTAAAGTCCCCAGATACGCAGTATTTT. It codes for CAISEPLKSPDTQYF.

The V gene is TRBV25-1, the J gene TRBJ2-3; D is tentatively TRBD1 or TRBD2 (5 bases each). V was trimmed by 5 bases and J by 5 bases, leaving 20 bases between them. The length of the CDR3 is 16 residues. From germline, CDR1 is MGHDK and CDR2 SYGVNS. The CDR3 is CASSSPGRLLGDTQYF. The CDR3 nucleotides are TGTGCCAGCAGTTCCCCGGGACGGCTATTAGGAGATACGCAGTATTTT.